A single sample gave rise to the 23 T cell receptor beta chains below, sequenced in a study of ipilimumab plus nivolumab after autologous stem cell transplantation. Here immunoSEQ multiplex PCR was the method, and the copy in TCRdb shows in-frame clones only, minus some. The sample holds about 43,000 clones, about 88% seen once. Source: PBMCs, taken in a trial of ipilimumab plus nivolumab as post-transplant consolidation. The receptors were sampled from a male donor with multiple myeloma.

This clone was detected a few times. This chain uses TRBV10-3 with TRBJ1-6; D might be TRBD1 (6 bases). The CDR3 runs 13 residues. V was trimmed by 6 bases and J by 8 bases, leaving 11 bases between them. Germline CDR1 is ENHRY and CDR2 is SYGVKD. The chain's CDR3 is CAISEGDYSPLHF. CDR3 sequence (DNA): TGTGCCATCAGCGAGGGGGATTATTCACCCCTCCACTTT.

This clone was counted only a few times. The V call is TRBV27, the J call TRBJ2-6; D not certain. CDR3 length equals 16 residues. V gave up 5 bases and J gave up 2 bases, with 13 bases separating them. CDR1 MNHEY and CDR2 SMNVEV come from the germline V gene (reference sequence). CDR3 sequence reads: CASSTIGSPGANVLTF. In DNA form, the CDR3 reads TGTGCCAGCAGTACGATTGGGTCCCCTGGGGCCAACGTCCTGACTTTC.

This clone was seen once. Here the CDR3 reads CASSGTSLGSSQGEQYF. CDR3 DNA: TGTGCCAGCAGCGGAACTTCCCTTGGATCGTCCCAGGGCGAGCAGTACTTC. The gene calls are TRBV25-1 and TRBJ2-7; possibly TRBD1 for D (5 bases). The CDR3 totals 17 residues. V was clipped by 6 bases and J by 6 bases, with 27 bases between them. Germline lookup yields CDR1 MGHDK and CDR2 SYGVNS.

This chain links TRBV6-5 with TRBJ2-5; 7 nucleotides line up with TRBD2. The J segment lost 2 bases and the V segment lost 4 bases, leaving 7 bases of the junction unmatched. The CDR3 consists of 15 residues. Per germline, CDR1 MNHEY and CDR2 SVGAGI. CDR3 loop: CASSSRTRDQETQYF. The DNA for the CDR3 is TGTGCCAGCAGTTCGCGGACTAGAGATCAAGAGACCCAGTACTTC.

This clone was detected only a few times. The chain is built from TRBV19 and TRBJ2-5; a possible D gene is TRBD1 (6 bases). CDR3 size: 13 residues. V lost 5 bases, J lost 4 bases, and 11 bases lay in between. Germline CDR1 is LNHDA and CDR2 is SQIVND (reference sequence). The DNA of the CDR3 is TGTGCCAGTAGTGACAGGACCGGAGAGACCCAGTACTTC. Its protein is CASSDRTGETQYF.

A remark on this clone: This same CDR3 is encoded by further DNA sequences in the sample. This chain uses TRBV9 with TRBJ1-6, with D unresolved. Germline V gene lookup returns CDR1 SGDLS and CDR2 YYNGEE. The CDR3 spans 14 residues. V was pared by 0 bases and J by 4 bases, with 5 bases between. As DNA, the CDR3 is TGTGCCAGCAGCGTAGCGGTATATAATTCACCCCTCCACTTT. Its translation is CASSVAVYNSPLHF.

This chain uses TRBV10-3 with TRBJ1-1; the D gene is possibly TRBD1 (5 bases). The CDR3 runs to 15 residues. The germline V and J ends were trimmed by 4 bases and 1 base, with 13 bases remaining between them. Germline CDR1 is ENHRY and CDR2 is SYGVKD. The DNA for the CDR3 is TGTGCCATCAGTGTCTTAGGGGCTCCGAACACTGAAGCTTTCTTT. Its translation: CAISVLGAPNTEAFF.

This clone showed up just once. The chain is built from TRBV10-3 and TRBJ2-5; D gene uncertain. CDR1 is ENHRY and CDR2 is SYGVKD in the germline V gene. Trimming shortened V by 2 bases and J by 5 bases, and 6 bases separated the two germline ends. CDR3 length equals 12 residues. CDR3 amino acids: CAISEEAETQYF. The CDR3 DNA reads TGTGCCATCAGTGAGGAGGCGGAGACCCAGTACTTC.

V is TRBV2 and J is TRBJ2-7; TRBD2 matches 8 bases. This CDR3 has 15 amino acids. V lost 6 bases and J lost 4; bases outside the gene matches: 11. Per germline, CDR1 SNHLY and CDR2 FYNNEI. The CDR3: CASRGHDSGMYEQYF. In DNA form, the CDR3 reads TGTGCCAGCAGGGGTCATGATAGCGGGATGTACGAGCAGTACTTC.

This clone was seen a single time. In DNA form, the CDR3 reads TGTGCCAGCAGCTTGTTGGGACCCGATCAGCCCCAGCATTTT. Protein: CASSLLGPDQPQHF. V gene TRBV7-8 combines with J gene TRBJ1-5, with D maybe TRBD1 (5 bases). Trimming removed 3 bases at V and 5 bases at J, with 11 bases between. Germline loops: CDR1 SGHVS, CDR2 FQNEAQ. The CDR3 totals 14 residues.

This chain uses TRBV5-6 with TRBJ1-2, with D possibly TRBD1 on 5 matching bases. V shed 1 base and J shed 3 bases, with 13 bases lying between them. The CDR3 has 15 amino acids. The V gene's germline CDR1 is SGHDT and CDR2 YYEEEE. CDR3 coding DNA: TGTGCCAGCAGCTTGTACGCAGGGTTGGACTATGGCTACACCTTC. Protein: CASSLYAGLDYGYTF.

This chain connects TRBV12-5 to TRBJ1-5, with D unclear. Per the germline V gene, CDR1 is LGHNT and CDR2 is FRNRAP. The V gene lost 6 bases and the J gene lost 1 base, with 10 bases spanning the gap. This CDR3 comprises 14 residues. The CDR3 is CASGLYTSNQPQHF. In DNA form, the CDR3 reads TGTGCTAGTGGGTTGTACACGAGCAATCAGCCCCAGCATTTT.

V gene TRBV4-1 combines with J gene TRBJ1-2; D remains ambiguous. CDR3 length equals 16 residues. V was clipped by 0 bases and J by 8 bases, with 19 bases between them. CDR1 is MGHRA, CDR2 YSYEKL, per germline. In DNA, the CDR3 is TGCGCCAGCAGCCAAGAAGGTCTGCAAAAGGGCTCAGGCTACACCTTC. Protein product: CASSQEGLQKGSGYTF.

The V and J genes are TRBV16 and TRBJ1-4; no clear D gene. The CDR3 is 15 amino acids. V was pared by 0 bases and J by 3 bases, with 8 bases between. CDR1 and CDR2 from the germline V gene are KGHSY and FQNENV. The CDR3 loop is CASSQSGVPNEKLFF. DNA for the CDR3: TGTGCCAGCAGCCAATCCGGGGTCCCTAATGAAAAACTGTTTTTT.

The rearrangement links TRBV29-1 to TRBJ2-1; 9 positions agree with TRBD2. Germline V gene sequence: CDR1 SQVTM, CDR2 ANQGSEA. This CDR3 region has 13 residues. The ends lost 4 bases at V and 7 bases at J; junction bases unmatched: 5. The CDR3 region is CSVARGGWNEQFF. The CDR3 nucleotides are TGCAGCGTTGCGCGGGGGGGCTGGAATGAGCAGTTCTTC.

The chain couples TRBV7-9 to TRBJ2-3; 8 nucleotides match TRBD2. Germline V lookup: CDR1 SEHNR, CDR2 FQNEAQ (reference sequence). This CDR3 is 18 amino acids long. The trim removed 8 bases at V and 4 bases at J, leaving 20 bases unmatched. For the CDR3, the DNA is TGTGCCAGCCCTGAGCCCGGGACTAGTCACTCGATAGCAGATACGCAGTATTTT. It is translated as CASPEPGTSHSIADTQYF.

This sequence joins TRBV12-5 and TRBJ1-2; D remains ambiguous. CDR1 is LGHNT and CDR2 is FRNRAP in the germline V gene. The CDR3 extends over 15 amino acids. V shed 0 bases and J shed 4 bases, with 12 bases lying between them. The CDR3 here is CASGLVVVGSYGYTF. Written as DNA, the CDR3 is TGTGCTAGTGGTTTGGTCGTAGTAGGTTCCTATGGCTACACCTTC.

This chain uses TRBV19 with TRBJ1-1; maybe TRBD1 (5 bases). CDR3 length: 14 amino acids. CDR1 and CDR2 (germline): LNHDA, SQIVND (reference sequence). The V and J ends lost 2 bases and 5 bases respectively, with 12 bases between them. The DNA for the CDR3 is TGTGCCAGTAGTATATACACGGAGGGGACTGAAGCTTTCTTT. Translating gives CASSIYTEGTEAFF.

The chain uses TRBV9 and TRBJ2-2, with TRBD2 matching over 7 bases. Germline V gene lookup returns CDR1 SGDLS and CDR2 YYNGEE. V shed 1 base and J 2 bases; nucleotides not matched to a gene: 5. The CDR3 length is 16 residues. The CDR3 reads CASSVSGGINTGELFF. CDR3 DNA: TGTGCCAGCAGCGTATCCGGGGGGATTAACACCGGGGAGCTGTTTTTT. Looking up the rest from reference TRBV9 and TRBJ2-2 gives the full variable domain: DSGVTQTPKHLITATGQRVTLRCSPRSGDLSVYWYQQSLDQGLQFLIQYYNGEERAKGNILERFSAQQFPDLHSELNLSSLELGDSALYFCASSVSGGINTGELFFGEGSRLTVL.

The chain recombines TRBV25-1 with TRBJ2-7, with D hard to call. Trimming pared 0 bases from V and 4 bases from J, leaving 1 base between. CDR3 length: 11 amino acids. Germline-derived CDR1 and CDR2 are MGHDK and SYGVNS. The CDR3 DNA reads TGTGCCAGCAGTGAATATTACGAGCAGTACTTC. As protein: CASSEYYEQYF.

The genes are TRBV6-1 and TRBJ2-1; 11 bases are a match to TRBD2. After removal of 5 bases from V and 2 bases from J, the junction contained 8 bases not matched to a gene. Per the germline V gene, CDR1 is MNHNS and CDR2 is SASEGT. The CDR3 sequence is 17 residues long. The CDR3: CASSKETSGGPYNEQFF. For the CDR3, the DNA is TGTGCCAGCAGTAAAGAAACTAGCGGGGGCCCCTACAATGAGCAGTTCTTC.

In regard to this clone: Germline and junction disagree at one end, which may indicate a read error. The chain employs TRBV7-7 and TRBJ1-5; D uncertain. Germline assignment: CDR1 SSHAT and CDR2 FNYEAQ (reference sequence). This CDR3 spans 13 amino acids. CDR3 in DNA: TGTGCTAGCAGCTTAGATAGCAATCAGCCCCAGCATTTT. Protein product: CASSLDSNQPQHF.

The table lists this clone with a count of one. The chain has TRBV6-1 and TRBJ2-5; TRBD2 aligns across 13 bases. The CDR3 runs 13 residues. Germline loops: CDR1 MNHNS, CDR2 SASEGT. With V trimmed by 8 bases and J by 4 bases, 1 base remained unmatched. This chain's CDR3 is CASRTSGGETQYF. The CDR3 nucleotides read TGTGCCAGCCGGACTAGCGGGGGAGAGACCCAGTACTTC.